Each of the 18 T cell receptor beta chains below was sequenced from the same sample in a study of blood T cell repertoires in COVID-19. Sequencing used immunoSEQ multiplex PCR; TCRdb keeps in-frame clones, though not all of them. The data show roughly 240,000 clones, 82% seen once. Input material: peripheral blood. These receptors were obtained from a woman in her 70s with acute or convalescent COVID-19.

This chain joins TRBV29-1 and TRBJ1-2; D is possibly TRBD1 (6 bases). In germline, CDR1 is SQVTM, CDR2 ANQGSEA. Trimming removed 5 bases from V and 2 bases from J, with 9 bases in between. CDR3 length equals 12 residues. In DNA, the CDR3 is TGCAGCGTTCTTACAGGGAACTATGGCTACACCTTC. It yields the protein CSVLTGNYGYTF.

The chain combines TRBV7-9 with TRBJ2-3; weak D call: TRBD2 (6 bases). Trimming took 3 bases from V and 4 from J, leaving 11 bases between them. CDR1 and CDR2 (germline): SEHNR, FQNEAQ (reference sequence). The CDR3 sequence is 14 residues long. This CDR3 reads CASSFSGVADTQYF. CDR3 sequence (DNA): TGTGCCAGCAGCTTCTCGGGAGTGGCAGATACGCAGTATTTT.

The chain combines TRBV19 with TRBJ2-1, with a weak D call TRBD2 (5 bases). Germline CDR1 is LNHDA and CDR2 is SQIVND (reference sequence). This CDR3 is 15 amino acids long. The germline V and J ends were trimmed by 4 bases and 6 bases, with 16 bases remaining between them. The CDR3 region is CASSKTPGEFNEQFF. The CDR3 DNA reads as TGTGCCAGTAGTAAAACCCCCGGGGAGTTCAATGAGCAGTTCTTC.

The chain carries TRBV3-1 (or the pseudogene TRBV3-2) and TRBJ2-5; D may be TRBD1 (6 bases). The ends were cut back, 8 bases at V and 5 bases at J, with 18 bases in the middle. The germline V gene has CDR1 LGHDT and CDR2 YNNKEL (reference sequence). CDR3 length: 14 amino acids. The CDR3 region has the DNA TGTGCCAGCGGAAACAGGGCCGCTCTTGAGACCCAGTACTTC. Amino acids: CASGNRAALETQYF.

The J gene is TRBJ1-4, the V gene TRBV2, with D perhaps matching TRBD1 (5 bases). Germline V gene sequence: CDR1 SNHLY, CDR2 FYNNEI. Trimming stripped 3 bases from V and 8 bases from J, with 13 bases between. This CDR3 has 14 residues. The CDR3 protein is CASSEMGLREKLFF. The DNA for the CDR3 is TGTGCCAGCAGTGAGATGGGGCTTAGAGAAAAACTGTTTTTT.

This chain links TRBV7-8 with TRBJ1-6; 7 bases agree with TRBD1. Per germline, CDR1 SGHVS and CDR2 FQNEAQ. V shed 4 bases and J 9 bases; nucleotides not matched to a gene: 9. CDR3 length: 15 residues. The CDR3 nucleotides read TGTGCCAGCAGCTCCGACGGGGCAGGGGGTTCACCCCTCCACTTT. Protein product: CASSSDGAGGSPLHF.

This clone was detected once. V usage is TRBV5-1 and J usage is TRBJ2-7; D is possibly TRBD1 (6 bases). The germline V and J ends were trimmed by 2 bases and 5 bases, with 17 bases remaining between them. CDR3 length: 15 amino acids. The germline gives CDR1 SGHRS, CDR2 YFSETQ. As DNA, the CDR3 is TGCGCCAGCAGCTTACAGGGTATGGCGTTAGACGAGCAGTACTTC. Translating gives CASSLQGMALDEQYF.

J is TRBJ1-2 and V is TRBV12-3 or TRBV12-4, with D possibly TRBD1 on 6 matching bases. The CDR3 loop spans 13 amino acids. V gave up 6 bases and J gave up 7 bases, with 15 bases separating them. The CDR3 bases are TGTGCCAGCAGGCTGATGGGGGCAGCTGGCTACACCTTC. Its translation: CASRLMGAAGYTF.

The gene calls are TRBV29-1 and TRBJ2-7; 8 bases match TRBD1. Germline trimming cut 6 bases from V and 3 bases from J; bases unmatched to any gene: 7. CDR3 length equals 13 residues. Germline values: CDR1 SQVTM, CDR2 ANQGSEA. The CDR3 sequence is CSVRQGRYYEQYF. Here the CDR3 DNA reads TGCAGCGTCCGACAGGGGCGGTACTACGAGCAGTACTTC.

This clone showed up many times. The chain links TRBV7-8 to TRBJ1-1; D may be TRBD1 (6 bases). The V gene lost 5 bases and the J gene lost 1 base, with 14 bases spanning the gap. CDR1 and CDR2 (germline): SGHVS, FQNEAQ. This CDR3 is 15 amino acids long. Here the CDR3 DNA reads TGTGCCAGCAGCCCTGGGAGGGGGAGGAACACTGAAGCTTTCTTT. It encodes CASSPGRGRNTEAFF.

The chain is built from TRBV6-5 and TRBJ2-5; 8 bases agree with TRBD2. The trim removed 5 bases at V and 5 bases at J, leaving 7 bases unmatched. The V gene's germline CDR1 is MNHEY and CDR2 SVGAGI. CDR3 size: 14 residues. The CDR3 here is CASSRAGVSETQYF. In DNA form, the CDR3 reads TGTGCCAGCAGTCGAGCGGGGGTTTCGGAGACCCAGTACTTC.

CDR3 protein: CASRLSQASQETQYF. The CDR3 nucleotides are TGTGCCAGCAGATTAAGCCAAGCAAGTCAAGAGACCCAGTACTTC. V is TRBV7-9 and J is TRBJ2-5; D uncertain. Germline loops: CDR1 SEHNR, CDR2 FQNEAQ (reference sequence). The CDR3 runs 15 residues. V was pared by 6 bases and J by 2 bases, with 16 bases between.

V gene TRBV11-2 combines with J gene TRBJ2-1; 7 positions match TRBD1. J was trimmed by 0 bases and V by 5 bases; bases with no gene match: 16. CDR1 and CDR2 (germline): SGHAT, FQNNGV. This CDR3 region has 19 residues. The CDR3 DNA reads TGTGCCAGCAGCAGTCGGACAGGAGCTTTCCTCCGCTCCTACAATGAGCAGTTCTTC. Protein: CASSSRTGAFLRSYNEQFF. The full variable domain, in which reference TRBV11-2 and TRBJ2-1 provide the parts outside the CDR3, is EAGVAQSPRYKIIEKRQSVAFWCNPISGHATLYWYQQILGQGPKLLIQFQNNGVVDDSQLPKDRFSAERLKGVDSTLKIQPAKLEDSAVYLCASSSRTGAFLRSYNEQFFGPGTRLTVL.

The CDR3 coding sequence is TGCGCCAGCAGCCCCCGAGGACAGGGGGCATATAACTATGGCTACACCTTC. Amino acid sequence: CASSPRGQGAYNYGYTF. The chain is built from TRBV23-1 and TRBJ1-2; 11 nucleotides agree with TRBD1. TRBV23-1 is an ORF, with its function uncertain. With V trimmed by 6 bases and J by 1 base, 10 bases remained unmatched. The CDR3 sequence is 17 residues long.

The chain couples TRBV6-2 or TRBV6-3 to TRBJ1-1; D is uncertain. The V gene's germline CDR1 is MNHEY and CDR2 SVGEGT. This CDR3 has 18 residues. The V end lost 0 bases, the J end lost 1 base, and 18 bases lay between the germline ends. The CDR3 region is CASSYSLRHPLRNTEAFF. The CDR3 nucleotides read TGTGCCAGCAGTTACTCTCTCAGACACCCACTCAGGAACACTGAAGCTTTCTTT.

The chain is built from TRBV5-4 and TRBJ1-3, with D possibly matching TRBD1 (6 bases). V lost 3 bases and J lost 4, with 11 bases in between. This CDR3 contains 14 residues. Germline V gives CDR1 SGHNT, CDR2 YYREEE (reference sequence). The CDR3: CASSYRDEGNTIYF. For the CDR3, the DNA is TGTGCCAGCAGCTACAGGGATGAAGGAAACACCATATATTTT.

This clone came up once. The CDR3 bases are TGTGCCAGCAGCTTAGATGTGTGGGGCGACGAGCAGTACTTC. This sequence encodes CASSLDVWGDEQYF. This rearrangement joins TRBV11-2 to TRBJ2-7; TRBD1 is a possible D gene (5 bases). Germline CDR1 SGHAT, CDR2 FQNNGV. The V gene lost 0 bases and the J gene lost 5 bases, with 11 bases spanning the gap. There are 14 residues in the CDR3.

V and J are TRBV7-2 and TRBJ2-3, with 9 bases matching TRBD2. After removal of 4 bases from V and 2 bases from J, the junction contained 13 bases not matched to a gene. From germline, CDR1 is SGHTA and CDR2 FQGNSA. The CDR3 sequence is 18 residues long. The CDR3 loop reads CASSSNPTSGSNTDTQYF. The DNA for the CDR3 is TGTGCCAGCAGCTCCAATCCAACTAGCGGGTCTAACACAGATACGCAGTATTTT.